The entry below describes one TCR beta chain. Its specificity is not known. Sequenced by immunoSEQ multiplex PCR; TCRdb stores in-frame clones only, minus some. Among some 130,000 clones listed, roughly 91% were seen once. The data were taken from a study of T cell responses to AZD1222 COVID-19 vaccine. Broader study findings: Only 5 or 6 AZD1222 recipients tested seropositive at baseline. Donors in the cohort were predominantly white British and more often female, and clonal diversity was possibly underestimated.

Germline V CDR1 and CDR2: MNHEY, SVGEGT. Trimming stripped 0 bases from V and 0 bases from J, with 15 bases between. This CDR3 spans 17 amino acids. Second-dose recipients at about 4 or about 12 weeks were treated as one pooled group. The chain joins TRBV6-2 or TRBV6-3 to TRBJ2-7; weak D call: TRBD1 (6 bases). This TCR was recovered from an adult who received the AZD1222 COVID-19 vaccine. Sequencing was performed on peripheral blood, taken 28 days after the second AZD1222 dose. The CDR3 spells CASSYSKSTGLSYEQYF. In nucleotides, the CDR3 is TGTGCCAGCAGTTACTCGAAGTCGACAGGCCTCTCCTACGAGCAGTACTTC.